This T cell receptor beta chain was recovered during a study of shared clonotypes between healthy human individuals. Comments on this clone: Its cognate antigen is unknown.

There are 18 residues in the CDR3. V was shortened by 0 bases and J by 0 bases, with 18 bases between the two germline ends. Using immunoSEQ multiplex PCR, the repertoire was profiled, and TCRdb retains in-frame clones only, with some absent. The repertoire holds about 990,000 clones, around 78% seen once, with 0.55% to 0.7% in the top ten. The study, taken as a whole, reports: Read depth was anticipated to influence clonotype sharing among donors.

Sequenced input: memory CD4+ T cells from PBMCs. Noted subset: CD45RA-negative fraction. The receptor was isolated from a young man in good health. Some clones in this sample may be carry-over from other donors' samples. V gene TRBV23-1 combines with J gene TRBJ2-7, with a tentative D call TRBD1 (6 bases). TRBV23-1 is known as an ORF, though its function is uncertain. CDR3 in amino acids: CASSQSPRQEPSSYEQYF. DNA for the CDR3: TGCGCCAGCAGTCAATCGCCTCGACAGGAACCTTCCTCCTACGAGCAGTACTTC.